This T cell receptor beta chain was recorded in a study of T cell repertoires in cytomegalovirus infection. Study background: It was recently identified HLA-C-restricted and well-studied HLA-B-restricted CMV epitopes that the study used. TCR beta signatures that were public indicated CMV infection and matching HLA type.

A single count supports this clonotype. Its target is unknown. Study-wide results and limits: Identification of carriers of CMV plus the relevant HLA was achieved through cumulative public TCR beta family frequency. Dominating the ex vivo response were TCR beta clonotypes that were CMV-specific and HLA-C-restricted.

TCRdb recomputed calls from the reads with MiXCR, one row per CDR3 protein. The sample holds fewer than 650,000 distinct CDR3 sequences, 40% seen once. Trimming took off 1 base at V and 2 bases at J, with 9 bases between the two ends. This CDR3 is built from 14 residues. Germline V gene lookup returns CDR1 SGHRS and CDR2 YFSETQ. This sequence originates from a human donor in good health (CMV status not recorded). Some clones in this sample may be carry-over from other donors' samples. The chain combines TRBV5-1 with TRBJ2-5; no firm D call. Source: cultured PBMCs, taken from culture after CMV antigen stimulation. CDR3 nucleotides: TGCGCCAGCAGCTTGATGCGAATTCAAGAGACCCAGTACTTC. It yields the protein CASSLMRIQETQYF.